The 29 T cell receptor beta chains in this list originate from one sample, sequenced in a study of blood T cell repertoires in COVID-19. Some clones are missing from TCRdb's copy, which holds only in-frame ones; the method was immunoSEQ multiplex PCR. The table has over 250,000 clones, nearly 90% seen once. Sequencing was performed on PBMCs or T cells enriched from blood (not recorded which). The source is an older woman who had recovered from COVID-19.

This clone was seen a handful of times. The rearrangement links TRBV29-1 to TRBJ1-2, with D possibly being TRBD1 (6 bases). The CDR3 is 12 amino acids. V lost 6 bases and J lost 4, with 12 bases in between. CDR1 is SQVTM, CDR2 ANQGSEA, per germline. This chain's CDR3 is CSVGQRGYGYTF. The CDR3 nucleotides are TGCAGCGTAGGACAGAGAGGCTATGGCTACACCTTC.

V gene TRBV18 combines with J gene TRBJ2-3, with unresolved D. V gave up 3 bases and J gave up 2 bases, with 12 bases separating them. CDR1 is KGHSH and CDR2 is LQKENI in the germline V gene. The CDR3 extends over 15 amino acids. Here the CDR3 reads CASSPSLAATDTQYF. The CDR3 nucleotides read TGTGCCAGCTCACCGTCCCTGGCGGCCACAGATACGCAGTATTTT.

The chain carries TRBV7-8 and TRBJ1-5, with 7 bases fitting TRBD1. V lost 5 bases, J lost 10 bases, and 8 bases stayed unmatched. Germline V gives CDR1 SGHVS, CDR2 FQNEAQ. The CDR3 is 13 residues long. The CDR3 DNA reads as TGTGCCAGCAGCACACAGTACAGGGGCCCCCAGCATTTT. It specifies CASSTQYRGPQHF.

The chain uses TRBV25-1 and TRBJ2-3; D perhaps matches TRBD2 (5 bases). The CDR3 length is 15 residues. Trimming took off 6 bases at V and 6 bases at J, with 19 bases between the two ends. Germline-derived CDR1 and CDR2 are MGHDK and SYGVNS. CDR3 coding DNA: TGTGCCAGCAGCCATACACGGGGTAGTTTGGATACGCAGTATTTT. This encodes CASSHTRGSLDTQYF.

The CDR3 DNA reads as TGCGCCAGCAGCTTTGGTAGGACTACGAACACCGGGGAGCTGTTTTTT. Translating gives CASSFGRTTNTGELFF. The chain links TRBV5-1 to TRBJ2-2; a possible D gene is TRBD2 (6 bases). Trimming stripped 2 bases from V and 0 bases from J, with 11 bases between. Germline V lookup: CDR1 SGHRS, CDR2 YFSETQ. This CDR3 comprises 16 residues.

For the CDR3, the DNA is TGTGCCAGCAGTGTCGGACAGGGGCCTCAGCCCCAGCATTTT. Translating gives CASSVGQGPQPQHF. The chain is built from TRBV2 and TRBJ1-5; 9 nucleotides match TRBD1. This CDR3 spans 14 amino acids. Per germline, CDR1 SNHLY and CDR2 FYNNEI. V was pared by 4 bases and J by 6 bases, with 4 bases of the junction left unmatched. Based on the CDR3 plus reference TRBV2 and TRBJ1-5, the full variable domain is EPEVTQTPSHQVTQMGQEVILRCVPISNHLYFYWYRQILGQKVEFLVSFYNNEISEKSEIFDDQFSVERPDGSNFTLKIRSTKLEDSAMYFCASSVGQGPQPQHFGDGTRLSIL.

This clone was counted a few times. The V call is TRBV11-2, the J call TRBJ1-2; D is unclear. Trimming removed 0 bases at V and 8 bases at J, with 13 bases between. The CDR3 spans 14 residues. The germline CDR1 and CDR2 sequences are SGHAT and FQNNGV. The CDR3 DNA is TGTGCCAGCAGCTTAGATCGGGGTCCAGGAGGCTACACCTTC. Encoded protein: CASSLDRGPGGYTF.

The V gene is TRBV9, the J gene TRBJ2-5, with a tentative D call TRBD2 (5 bases). With 1 base removed from V and 3 bases from J, the gap between germline ends came to 13 bases. Germline CDR1 reads SGDLS; CDR2 reads YYNGEE. This CDR3 contains 15 residues. CDR3 residues: CASSVFSDLKETQYF. CDR3 sequence (DNA): TGTGCCAGCAGCGTATTTAGCGACTTAAAAGAGACCCAGTACTTC. The full variable domain, completed using reference TRBV9 and TRBJ2-5, is DSGVTQTPKHLITATGQRVTLRCSPRSGDLSVYWYQQSLDQGLQFLIQYYNGEERAKGNILERFSAQQFPDLHSELNLSSLELGDSALYFCASSVFSDLKETQYFGPGTRLLVL.

The rearrangement joins TRBV30 to TRBJ1-5; D gene ambiguous. Germline V CDR1 and CDR2: GTSNPN, SVGIG (reference sequence). The CDR3 runs 13 residues. V lost 0 bases to trimming and J lost 6 bases, with 9 bases between them. The CDR3 loop is CAWSVQAGQPQHF. CDR3 nucleotide sequence: TGTGCCTGGAGTGTCCAAGCAGGTCAGCCCCAGCATTTT.

V and J are TRBV11-1 and TRBJ1-2; D call uncertain. The CDR3 loop spans 11 amino acids. Looked up from germline, CDR1 is SGHAT and CDR2 is FQDESV (reference sequence). The V and J ends lost 4 bases and 6 bases respectively, with 6 bases between them. The DNA of the CDR3 is TGTGCCAGCAGCTCGGGTAATGGCTACACCTTC. This encodes CASSSGNGYTF.

V usage is TRBV6-5 and J usage is TRBJ1-2, with D unclear. Trimming cost V 9 bases and J 5 bases, with 16 bases left between them. From germline, CDR1 is MNHEY and CDR2 SVGAGI. The CDR3 loop spans 13 amino acids. CDR3 nucleotides: TGTGCCAGTACGAGATGGGAGAGTTATGGCTACACCTTC. This translates into CASTRWESYGYTF.

The V and J genes are TRBV28 and TRBJ2-3; D possibly corresponds to TRBD1 (5 bases). Germline V gives CDR1 MDHEN, CDR2 SYDVKM. V was pared by 2 bases and J by 7 bases, with 13 bases between. This CDR3 is built from 14 residues. The CDR3 spells CASSLQGSKHTQYF. The DNA for the CDR3 is TGTGCCAGCAGTTTACAGGGCTCTAAACATACGCAGTATTTT. The full variable domain, its missing parts supplied by reference TRBV28 and TRBJ2-3, is DVKVTQSSRYLVKRTGEKVFLECVQDMDHENMFWYRQDPGLGLRLIYFSYDVKMKEKGDIPEGYSVSREKKERFSLILESASTNQTSMYLCASSLQGSKHTQYFGPGTRLTVL.

This chain connects TRBV28 to TRBJ1-6; no reliable D call. Trimming took 8 bases from V and 8 from J, leaving 10 bases between them. The CDR3 has 12 amino acids. The germline V gene has CDR1 MDHEN and CDR2 SYDVKM. CDR3 protein: CASQVVDSPLHF. As DNA, the CDR3 is TGTGCCAGCCAAGTAGTTGATTCACCCCTCCACTTT. The whole variable domain, remainder taken from reference TRBV28 and TRBJ1-6, is DVKVTQSSRYLVKRTGEKVFLECVQDMDHENMFWYRQDPGLGLRLIYFSYDVKMKEKGDIPEGYSVSREKKERFSLILESASTNQTSMYLCASQVVDSPLHFGNGTRLTVT.

This clone has only a few counts. The V call is TRBV9, the J call TRBJ1-1; no clear D gene. CDR1 is SGDLS, CDR2 YYNGEE, per germline. V lost 5 bases and J 11 bases, leaving 13 bases between the germline ends. The CDR3 totals 11 residues. The DNA for the CDR3 is TGTGCCAGCAGAGCCGGCCGTAGCGCTTTCTTT. Its translation: CASRAGRSAFF.

This chain connects TRBV3-1 (or the pseudogene TRBV3-2) to TRBJ2-5, with 8 nucleotides matching TRBD2. From germline, CDR1 is LGHDT and CDR2 YNNKEL (reference sequence). The CDR3 spans 17 residues. Trimming at V came to 0 bases and at J to 1 base, leaving 7 bases not matched to a gene. The CDR3 region has the DNA TGTGCCAGCAGCCAAGATAGGGGTAGCGGGACCCAAGAGACCCAGTACTTC. Encoded protein: CASSQDRGSGTQETQYF.

This clone appeared a few times. The chain couples TRBV13 to TRBJ1-4; 7 positions agree with TRBD1. The CDR3 sequence is 15 residues long. Per germline, CDR1 PRHDT and CDR2 FYEKMQ (reference sequence). After removal of 0 bases from V and 7 bases from J, the junction contained 5 bases not matched to a gene. The CDR3 loop is CASSLGGTVFEKLFF. In DNA, the CDR3 is TGTGCCAGCAGCTTAGGGGGGACAGTCTTTGAAAAACTGTTTTTT.

CDR3 amino acids: CASSPDLRRGAFF. The CDR3, as DNA: TGTGCCAGCTCACCGGATCTCCGGAGGGGAGCTTTCTTT. The chain links TRBV18 to TRBJ1-1, with D possibly being TRBD1 (5 bases). This CDR3 comprises 13 residues. Germline V gives CDR1 KGHSH, CDR2 LQKENI. V was cut by 3 bases and J by 10 bases, with 15 bases left in between.

V and J are TRBV19 and TRBJ1-6; D is unclear. V gave up 6 bases and J gave up 6 bases, with 15 bases separating them. Germline CDR1 reads LNHDA; CDR2 reads SQIVND (reference sequence). CDR3 size: 15 residues. The CDR3 bases are TGTGCCAGTAGCATCGCGGGGTTCCCTAATTCACCCCTCCACTTT. It specifies CASSIAGFPNSPLHF.

The gene calls are TRBV16 and TRBJ1-4; D gene ambiguous. The ends were cut back, 0 bases at V and 7 bases at J, with 15 bases in the middle. Germline CDR1 KGHSY, CDR2 FQNENV. This CDR3 contains 16 residues. CDR3 residues: CASSQSVPGGSEKLFF. The DNA for the CDR3 is TGTGCCAGCAGCCAATCCGTCCCGGGAGGTAGTGAAAAACTGTTTTTT.

J is TRBJ1-1 and V is TRBV5-5; D is undetermined. Trimming took 3 bases from V and 7 from J, leaving 10 bases between them. This CDR3 is built from 12 residues. Germline V gene data show CDR1 as SGHKS and CDR2 as YYEKEE (reference sequence). DNA of the CDR3: TGTGCCAGCAGCTCGTTGGTCGGTGAAGCTTTCTTT. Translation: CASSSLVGEAFF.

The chain has TRBV7-3 and TRBJ1-2, with 7 bases identical to TRBD1. The V gene's germline CDR1 is SGHTA and CDR2 FQGTGA. The CDR3 loop spans 16 amino acids. V lost 5 bases, J lost 7 bases, and 16 bases stayed unmatched. DNA for the CDR3: TGTGCCAGCAGCCTAGGGGGCACAGGGAGGTTGAGTGGCTACACCTTC. Translating it yields CASSLGGTGRLSGYTF.

V and J are TRBV5-1 and TRBJ1-1, with 7 bases identical to TRBD1. J was trimmed by 6 bases and V by 7 bases; bases with no gene match: 6. CDR1 and CDR2 (germline): SGHRS, YFSETQ. This CDR3 spans 12 amino acids. CDR3 residues: CASGTVGAEAFF. In nucleotides, the CDR3 is TGCGCCAGCGGGACAGTTGGCGCTGAAGCTTTCTTT. The full variable domain, with the rest looked up from reference TRBV5-1 and TRBJ1-1, is KAGVTQTPRYLIKTRGQQVTLSCSPISGHRSVSWYQQTPGQGLQFLFEYFSETQRNKGNFPGRFSGRQFSNSRSEMNVSTLELGDSALYLCASGTVGAEAFFGQGTRLTVV.

The chain couples TRBV12-3 or TRBV12-4 to TRBJ2-2; 8 nucleotides match TRBD1. This CDR3 has 13 amino acids. After removal of 7 bases from V and 8 bases from J, the junction contained 6 bases not matched to a gene. CDR3 in amino acids: CASTGTGSGELFF. Here the CDR3 DNA reads TGTGCCAGCACCGGGACAGGCTCAGGGGAGCTGTTTTTT.

This CDR3 reads CASSKDPRTAYEQYF. CDR3 sequence (DNA): TGTGCCAGCAGCAAAGATCCTAGGACAGCCTACGAGCAGTACTTC. V usage is TRBV21-1 and J usage is TRBJ2-7; the table's D call, TRBD1, has no DNA check behind it. TRBV21-1 is shown as a pseudogene. This CDR3 is built from 15 residues.

The chain links TRBV12-3 or TRBV12-4 to TRBJ2-1; D is ambiguous. CDR3 length: 11 residues. V lost 3 bases to trimming and J lost 10 bases, with 7 bases between them. The CDR3 sequence is CASSLLEEQFF. CDR3 DNA sequence: TGTGCCAGCAGTTTGCTGGAGGAGCAGTTCTTC.

This clone was seen only once. The chain recombines TRBV11-3 with TRBJ2-1, with TRBD2 identical over 8 bases. Trimming at V came to 8 bases and at J to 0 bases, leaving 3 bases not matched to a gene. The germline gives CDR1 SGHNT, CDR2 YENEEA. The CDR3 has 14 amino acids. The CDR3 protein is CASGAGGSYNEQFF. CDR3 in DNA: TGTGCCAGCGGGGCGGGGGGCTCCTACAATGAGCAGTTCTTC.

The chain carries TRBV9 and TRBJ1-5; D is perhaps TRBD1 (5 bases). CDR1 and CDR2 from the germline V gene are SGDLS and YYNGEE. The CDR3 spans 17 residues. V dropped 3 bases and J dropped 0 bases, with 16 bases sitting between them. CDR3: CASSAGGGSYSNQPQHF. The CDR3 DNA reads as TGTGCCAGCAGCGCTGGGGGGGGGAGTTATAGCAATCAGCCCCAGCATTTT. The variable domain in full, completed from reference TRBV9 and TRBJ1-5, reads DSGVTQTPKHLITATGQRVTLRCSPRSGDLSVYWYQQSLDQGLQFLIQYYNGEERAKGNILERFSAQQFPDLHSELNLSSLELGDSALYFCASSAGGGSYSNQPQHFGDGTRLSIL.

This clone was found once. The chain combines TRBV24-1 with TRBJ2-2; 9 bases agree with TRBD1. The CDR3 contains 17 residues. Germline CDR1 is KGHDR and CDR2 is SFDVKD. V gave up 0 bases and J gave up 1 base; unmatched junction bases: 2. The CDR3 loop is CATSDLPGQGNTGELFF. In DNA form, the CDR3 reads TGTGCCACCAGTGATTTGCCGGGACAGGGGAACACCGGGGAGCTGTTTTTT.

The CDR3 region has the DNA TGTGCCAGTAGTATGTGGCAGGGAGCGGGCGACAATGAGCAGTTCTTC. This codes for CASSMWQGAGDNEQFF. The gene calls are TRBV19 and TRBJ2-1; D is perhaps TRBD2 (6 bases). Germline assignment: CDR1 LNHDA and CDR2 SQIVND (reference sequence). Trimming took 3 bases from V and 5 from J, leaving 17 bases between them. The CDR3 is made up of 16 amino acids. Together with reference TRBV19 and TRBJ2-1, the CDR3 gives the full variable domain: DGGITQSPKYLFRKEGQNVTLSCEQNLNHDAMYWYRQDPGQGLRLIYYSQIVNDFQKGDIAEGYSVSREKKESFPLTVTSAQKNPTAFYLCASSMWQGAGDNEQFFGPGTRLTVL.